One and the same sample provided the 24 T cell receptor beta chains below, sequenced in a study of siplizumab effects on memory and regulatory T cells (dated by TCRdb to between 2018 and 2021). Library preparation employed the immunoSEQ multiplex PCR assay. TCRdb carries this immuneACCESS record with in-frame sequences only. Its versions omit some clonotypes, under half of them owing to an unresolved V gene in the studies checked, with the rest unexplained. For this sample there are approximately 90,000 clones; about 93% appear just once. The ten biggest clones cover 0.3% of the sample. The specimen was non-Treg CD4+ T cells sorted from blood. Sample cell subset or site, as interpreted from the label and publication: FACS-sorted unstimulated CD4+ non-regulatory T cells. These receptors all come from a human donor in good health.

The chain joins TRBV6-1 to TRBJ2-7, with a possible D match to TRBD2 (7 bases). Germline V gene lookup returns CDR1 MNHNS and CDR2 SASEGT. The CDR3 length is 11 residues. The V and J ends lost 11 bases and 5 bases respectively, with 13 bases between them. The chain's CDR3 is CAPMGGHEQYF. CDR3 DNA: TGTGCCCCCATGGGGGGGCACGAGCAGTACTTC.

The gene calls are TRBV15 and TRBJ1-1; no definite D call. Germline V gene data show CDR1 as LNHNV and CDR2 as YYDKDF (reference sequence). The CDR3 is 13 residues long. Between the trimmed V and J ends, which lost 5 bases and 0 bases, there was a span of 7 bases. CDR3 coding DNA: TGTGCCACCAGCGGGCGGTTGAACACTGAAGCTTTCTTT. This sequence encodes CATSGRLNTEAFF.

V and J are TRBV23-1 and TRBJ1-2; 7 nucleotides align to TRBD1. TRBV23-1 is sorted into the ORF group, with uncertain function. The CDR3 is 15 amino acids. V lost 4 bases to trimming and J lost 5 bases; unmatched junction nucleotides: 10. The CDR3 protein is CASSLPYRGPYGYTF. DNA of the CDR3: TGCGCCAGCAGTCTTCCGTACAGGGGACCGTATGGCTACACCTTC.

This rearrangement joins TRBV4-3 to TRBJ1-1, with D unclear. Germline-derived CDR1 and CDR2 are LGHNA and YSLEER. V lost 0 bases and J 5 bases, leaving 7 bases between the germline ends. The CDR3 length is 13 residues. The CDR3 sequence: CASSQDRGTEAFF. The CDR3 DNA follows: TGCGCCAGCAGCCAAGATCGTGGGACTGAAGCTTTCTTT.

The sample holds one count of this clone. The J gene is TRBJ2-7, the V gene TRBV9; 8 bases are shared with TRBD2. The CDR3 runs 19 residues. V was pared by 0 bases and J by 2 bases, with 16 bases of the junction left unmatched. Germline CDR1 SGDLS, CDR2 YYNGEE. The CDR3 reads CASSVGHGGGSAGAYEQYF. CDR3 DNA sequence: TGTGCCAGCAGCGTAGGCCACGGCGGGGGGAGCGCCGGGGCCTACGAGCAGTACTTC.

J is TRBJ2-1 and V is TRBV5-1, with D possibly being TRBD2 (6 bases). The CDR3 contains 15 residues. Germline lookup yields CDR1 SGHRS and CDR2 YFSETQ. Trimming pared 2 bases from V and 7 bases from J, leaving 16 bases between. Here the CDR3 reads CASSFSAGKGNEQFF. The CDR3 nucleotides read TGCGCCAGCAGCTTCTCAGCGGGCAAAGGGAATGAGCAGTTCTTC.

This clone was observed a single time. The V call is TRBV9, the J call TRBJ1-3; 8 positions match TRBD1. CDR1 and CDR2 from the germline V gene are SGDLS and YYNGEE. This CDR3 spans 16 amino acids. Losses at the gene ends were 0 bases for V and 2 bases for J; bases not matched to a gene: 4. CDR3 loop: CASSVEGQGAGNTIYF. The DNA for the CDR3 is TGTGCCAGCAGCGTAGAAGGACAGGGAGCTGGAAACACCATATATTTT.

V gene TRBV5-1 combines with J gene TRBJ2-3, with 8 bases fitting TRBD2. The germline V gene has CDR1 SGHRS and CDR2 YFSETQ. Germline trimming cut 0 bases from V and 1 base from J; bases unmatched to any gene: 4. The CDR3 extends over 16 amino acids. DNA for the CDR3: TGCGCCAGCAGCTTGGAACTAGCGGATGGCACAGATACGCAGTATTTT. Residues: CASSLELADGTDTQYF.

V is TRBV4-1 and J is TRBJ2-7; 9 positions agree with TRBD2. This CDR3 has 17 residues. Germline V gene lookup returns CDR1 MGHRA and CDR2 YSYEKL. V gave up 2 bases and J gave up 0 bases; unmatched junction bases: 8. The CDR3 DNA follows: TGCGCCAGCAGCCAAACCCTAGCGGGGCTGAGCTCCTACGAGCAGTACTTC. Translation gives CASSQTLAGLSSYEQYF.

The chain carries TRBV7-2 and TRBJ1-2, with 7 bases that match TRBD1. Germline V gene data show CDR1 as SGHTA and CDR2 as FQGNSA. Trimming removed 8 bases from V and 4 bases from J; junction bases left unmatched: 13. There are 15 residues in the CDR3. The chain's CDR3 is CASGRGTDSRYGYTF. The CDR3 DNA is TGTGCCAGCGGCCGGGGGACAGATTCACGCTATGGCTACACCTTC.

The gene calls are TRBV9 and TRBJ2-7; TRBD1 matches 10 bases. The V and J ends lost 4 bases and 3 bases, in that order; junction bases with no gene match: 7. The CDR3 is 15 amino acids. Germline CDR1 SGDLS, CDR2 YYNGEE. The CDR3 DNA follows: TGTGCCAGCAGCCCTGACAGGGGGCGAGGCTACGAGCAGTACTTC. This gives the protein CASSPDRGRGYEQYF.

This clone is a singleton in its sample. In nucleotides, the CDR3 is TGTGCCTGGGCCGGACTAGCGGGAGGAGGAACCGGGGAGCTGTTTTTT. It yields the protein CAWAGLAGGGTGELFF. This rearrangement joins TRBV30 to TRBJ2-2; 14 bases are a match to TRBD2. V lost 5 bases, J lost 5 bases, and 7 bases stayed unmatched. This CDR3 comprises 16 residues. The germline V gene has CDR1 GTSNPN and CDR2 SVGIG (reference sequence).

This chain joins TRBV14 and TRBJ2-1; 15 bases align to TRBD2. The V and J ends lost 2 bases and 2 bases, in that order; junction bases with no gene match: 16. The germline V gene has CDR1 SGHDN and CDR2 FVKESK. The CDR3 has 22 residues. The CDR3 DNA follows: TGTGCCAGCAGCCAACGGGGACGAAGGACTAGCGGGGGGGCCGGCGCCTACAATGAGCAGTTCTTC. Its protein is CASSQRGRRTSGGAGAYNEQFF.

The chain combines TRBV5-1 with TRBJ2-1; D gene unclear. The CDR3 length is 16 residues. Germline V gene sequence: CDR1 SGHRS, CDR2 YFSETQ. The ends were cut back, 0 bases at V and 5 bases at J, with 15 bases in the middle. The CDR3 nucleotides are TGCGCCAGCAGCTTGGGAACAGCCACGATGAACAATGAGCAGTTCTTC. It codes for CASSLGTATMNNEQFF.

The chain has TRBV16 and TRBJ1-3; TRBD1 matches 8 bases. Germline assignment: CDR1 KGHSY and CDR2 FQNENV. V was pared by 3 bases and J by 2 bases, with 6 bases of the junction left unmatched. This CDR3 region has 16 residues. The CDR3 DNA follows: TGTGCCAGCAGCCAGCCGGACAGGGAAGCTGGAAACACCATATATTTT. Its protein product is CASSQPDREAGNTIYF.

This clone was counted once. The chain links TRBV6-1 to TRBJ2-7; D may be TRBD1 (5 bases). V was pared by 8 bases and J by 3 bases, with 11 bases between. Germline V CDR1 and CDR2: MNHNS, SASEGT. The CDR3 spans 12 residues. The CDR3 region is CASGHLNYEQYF. DNA for the CDR3: TGTGCCAGCGGACACCTTAACTACGAGCAGTACTTC.

The sample holds a few counts of this clone. The chain has TRBV15 and TRBJ1-1; maybe TRBD1 (5 bases). The CDR3 contains 15 residues. Germline CDR1 and CDR2: LNHNV and YYDKDF (reference sequence). The V gene lost 3 bases and the J gene lost 2 bases, with 13 bases spanning the gap. The CDR3 is CATSSSGSPNTEAFF. The CDR3 DNA sequence: TGTGCCACCAGCAGTTCAGGGTCACCAAACACTGAAGCTTTCTTT.

The chain links TRBV29-1 to TRBJ2-3; 10 nucleotides line up with TRBD2. This CDR3 has 14 amino acids. CDR1 and CDR2 from the germline V gene are SQVTM and ANQGSEA. J was trimmed by 1 base and V by 4 bases; bases with no gene match: 2. The CDR3 sequence: CSVAGTSGTDTQYF. CDR3 DNA sequence: TGCAGCGTTGCGGGGACTAGCGGCACAGATACGCAGTATTTT.

The rearrangement joins TRBV4-1 to TRBJ2-5; perhaps TRBD2 as D (6 bases). Germline loops: CDR1 MGHRA, CDR2 YSYEKL. This CDR3 has 13 residues. Between the trimmed V and J ends, which lost 3 bases and 4 bases, there was a span of 9 bases. CDR3: CASSQEGLETQYF. The CDR3 coding sequence is TGCGCCAGCAGCCAGGAGGGCTTAGAGACCCAGTACTTC.

CDR3 sequence (DNA): TGTGCTAGTGGTCTTTCCCGACTAGCGGGAGTTGACAATGAGCAGTTCTTC. It yields the protein CASGLSRLAGVDNEQFF. V is TRBV12-5 and J is TRBJ2-1; 12 bases align to TRBD2. CDR1 and CDR2 (germline): LGHNT, FRNRAP. V was pared by 5 bases and J by 5 bases, with 10 bases of the junction left unmatched. CDR3 length: 17 amino acids.

This sequence joins TRBV6-5 and TRBJ2-3; D gene uncertain. The V and J ends lost 2 bases and 2 bases respectively, with 11 bases between them. CDR1 is MNHEY, CDR2 SVGAGI, per germline. The CDR3 has 15 amino acids. DNA for the CDR3: TGTGCCAGCAGTTACGCAAGACCCGACACAGATACGCAGTATTTT. Its protein product is CASSYARPDTDTQYF.

V is TRBV11-3 and J is TRBJ2-7; 7 bases map to TRBD1. Germline V CDR1 and CDR2: SGHNT, YENEEA. The CDR3 sequence is 19 residues long. V shed 7 bases and J 2 bases; nucleotides not matched to a gene: 23. The CDR3 spells CASTSRVGADRVETYEQYF. DNA of the CDR3: TGTGCCAGCACCTCAAGGGTTGGGGCCGACAGGGTCGAGACCTACGAGCAGTACTTC.

This chain uses TRBV9 with TRBJ2-3; 9 bases match TRBD2. V was clipped by 4 bases and J by 2 bases; unmatched bases: 11. The germline gives CDR1 SGDLS, CDR2 YYNGEE. CDR3 length: 17 residues. CDR3 nucleotide sequence: TGTGCCAGCAGCCCCCCCCCGCGGGGGGGCTACACAGATACGCAGTATTTT. Translated, it gives CASSPPPRGGYTDTQYF.

V is TRBV30 and J is TRBJ1-4; D unclear. Trimming left V 6 bases short and J 0 bases short, with 11 bases between. Germline values: CDR1 GTSNPN, CDR2 SVGIG (reference sequence). The CDR3 is 14 residues long. The CDR3 sequence: CACPAGATNEKLFF. CDR3 coding DNA: TGTGCCTGCCCGGCCGGGGCAACTAATGAAAAACTGTTTTTT.